This T cell receptor beta chain stems from a study of CD8+CD57+ T cells in acquired aplastic anemia. As for the study in general: Roughly 3.2 ug was the average amount of DNA from sorted CD4+ and CD8+ cells. Healthy donors yielded roughly 9.8 million CD4+ cell reads on average.

This clonotype appeared many times. The antigen remains unidentified. Whole-study results and caveats: Fewer than 30 CD8+ CDR3 sequences were shared between patients and controls.

Both TCR beta VDJ combination and CDR3 sequence profiling were carried out. Genomic DNA was the template for this profiling. TCRdb re-derived calls from the reads in MiXCR, one entry per CDR3 protein. Among about 190,000 distinct CDR3 sequences listed, about half were seen once. V lost 8 bases to trimming and J lost 2 bases, with 12 bases between them. From germline, CDR1 is MNHNS and CDR2 SASEGT. This CDR3 contains 13 residues. Sequencing used sorted CD4+, CD8+, or CD8+CD57+ T cells (not recorded which) from PBMCs. The genes are TRBV6-1 and TRBJ1-1; D ambiguous. This TCR derives from a human donor in good health, serving as a control. The CDR3 sequence: CASLQRGNTEAFF. CDR3 in DNA: TGTGCCAGCCTACAGCGGGGAAACACTGAAGCTTTCTTT.